One and the same sample provided the 6 T cell receptor beta chains below, sequenced in a study of blood T cell repertoires in COVID-19. Libraries were prepared by immunoSEQ multiplex PCR; TCRdb keeps only in-frame clonotypes and omits some of them. The sample comprises tens of thousands of clones, roughly four fifths of which are singletons, and around 2.3% rests with the top ten. The sample comprised peripheral blood. The receptors derive from a man between 65 and 80 years old with COVID-19, enrolled during active disease.

The genes are TRBV28 and TRBJ1-2; 8 bases fit TRBD1. V shed 5 bases and J 0 bases; nucleotides not matched to a gene: 5. This CDR3 spans 15 amino acids. Germline CDR1 MDHEN, CDR2 SYDVKM. In nucleotides, the CDR3 is TGTGCCAGCAGTCCAGGACAGGGAGCTAACTATGGCTACACCTTC. Its translation: CASSPGQGANYGYTF.

V is TRBV9 and J is TRBJ1-5, with D possibly TRBD1 on 5 matching bases. V was clipped by 3 bases and J by 3 bases, with 13 bases between them. In germline, CDR1 is SGDLS, CDR2 YYNGEE. The CDR3 sequence is 15 residues long. CDR3 DNA: TGTGCCAGCAGCGCCACGGGGGGGACCAATCAGCCCCAGCATTTT. It codes for CASSATGGTNQPQHF. Full variable domain (missing parts from reference TRBV9 and TRBJ1-5): DSGVTQTPKHLITATGQRVTLRCSPRSGDLSVYWYQQSLDQGLQFLIQYYNGEERAKGNILERFSAQQFPDLHSELNLSSLELGDSALYFCASSATGGTNQPQHFGDGTRLSIL.

There are a few counts of this clone. V usage is TRBV2 and J usage is TRBJ1-4; TRBD1 matches 9 bases. CDR3 size: 15 residues. The J segment lost 7 bases and the V segment lost 1 base, leaving 4 bases of the junction unmatched. Germline CDR1 is SNHLY and CDR2 is FYNNEI. The CDR3 is CASSEEGQGGEKLFF. The CDR3, as DNA: TGTGCCAGCAGTGAAGAGGGACAGGGTGGTGAAAAACTGTTTTTT.

The V gene is TRBV5-4, the J gene TRBJ2-1; D remains ambiguous. V was trimmed by 0 bases and J by 10 bases, leaving 8 bases between them. The germline V gene has CDR1 SGHNT and CDR2 YYREEE (reference sequence). The CDR3 totals 12 residues. As DNA, the CDR3 is TGTGCCAGCAGCTTGGGTGGAGACGAGCAGTTCTTC. Translation gives CASSLGGDEQFF.

V usage is TRBV4-3 and J usage is TRBJ2-1, with D possibly matching TRBD2 (5 bases). Germline V lookup: CDR1 LGHNA, CDR2 YSLEER. The CDR3 extends over 14 amino acids. Trimming pared 4 bases from V and 4 bases from J, leaving 11 bases between. The CDR3 nucleotides are TGCGCCAGCAGCCTGGGAGAGGAGTACAATGAGCAGTTCTTC. Protein: CASSLGEEYNEQFF.

The CDR3 protein is CASSPGGLGPSGTEQFF. The CDR3 DNA reads as TGTGCCAGCAGCCCGGGGGGCCTTGGGCCTAGCGGCACTGAGCAGTTCTTC. The rearrangement uses TRBV7-2 and TRBJ2-1, with D perhaps matching TRBD2 (7 bases). Trimming removed 5 bases at V and 9 bases at J, with 26 bases between. CDR3 length: 17 amino acids. Germline CDR1 is SGHTA and CDR2 is FQGNSA.